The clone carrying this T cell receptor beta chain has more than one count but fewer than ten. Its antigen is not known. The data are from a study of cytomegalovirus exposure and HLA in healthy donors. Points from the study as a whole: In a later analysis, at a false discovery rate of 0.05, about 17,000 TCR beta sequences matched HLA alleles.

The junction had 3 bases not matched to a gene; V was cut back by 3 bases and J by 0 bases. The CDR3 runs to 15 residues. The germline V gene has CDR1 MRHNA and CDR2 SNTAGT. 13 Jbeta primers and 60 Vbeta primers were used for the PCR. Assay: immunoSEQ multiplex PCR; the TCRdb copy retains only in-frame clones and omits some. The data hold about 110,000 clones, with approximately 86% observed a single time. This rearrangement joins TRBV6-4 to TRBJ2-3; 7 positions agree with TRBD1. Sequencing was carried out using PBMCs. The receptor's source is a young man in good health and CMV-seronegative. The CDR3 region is CASSDSGGSTDTQYF. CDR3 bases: TGTGCCAGCAGTGATTCAGGGGGAAGCACAGATACGCAGTATTTT.